This TCR beta chain was sequenced in a study of blood T cell repertoires in COVID-19. About the research overall: T cells, B-cell-depleted T cells, or PBMCs provided the cDNA or gDNA that served as material.

The CDR3 consists of 16 residues. Germline assignment: CDR1 SEHNR and CDR2 FQNEAQ (reference sequence). Trimming left V 5 bases short and J 0 bases short, with 16 bases between. Libraries were prepared by immunoSEQ multiplex PCR; TCRdb keeps only in-frame clonotypes and omits some of them. The profile shows about 44,000 clones, about 80% of them singletons. The sequencing input was peripheral blood. This receptor was taken from a human donor in a cohort sampled during active COVID-19. The rearrangement joins TRBV7-9 to TRBJ1-1, with no clear D. In DNA form, the CDR3 reads TGTGCCAGCAGCCCAGCGGGCTTTCGCATGAACACTGAAGCTTTCTTT. Encoded protein: CASSPAGFRMNTEAFF.